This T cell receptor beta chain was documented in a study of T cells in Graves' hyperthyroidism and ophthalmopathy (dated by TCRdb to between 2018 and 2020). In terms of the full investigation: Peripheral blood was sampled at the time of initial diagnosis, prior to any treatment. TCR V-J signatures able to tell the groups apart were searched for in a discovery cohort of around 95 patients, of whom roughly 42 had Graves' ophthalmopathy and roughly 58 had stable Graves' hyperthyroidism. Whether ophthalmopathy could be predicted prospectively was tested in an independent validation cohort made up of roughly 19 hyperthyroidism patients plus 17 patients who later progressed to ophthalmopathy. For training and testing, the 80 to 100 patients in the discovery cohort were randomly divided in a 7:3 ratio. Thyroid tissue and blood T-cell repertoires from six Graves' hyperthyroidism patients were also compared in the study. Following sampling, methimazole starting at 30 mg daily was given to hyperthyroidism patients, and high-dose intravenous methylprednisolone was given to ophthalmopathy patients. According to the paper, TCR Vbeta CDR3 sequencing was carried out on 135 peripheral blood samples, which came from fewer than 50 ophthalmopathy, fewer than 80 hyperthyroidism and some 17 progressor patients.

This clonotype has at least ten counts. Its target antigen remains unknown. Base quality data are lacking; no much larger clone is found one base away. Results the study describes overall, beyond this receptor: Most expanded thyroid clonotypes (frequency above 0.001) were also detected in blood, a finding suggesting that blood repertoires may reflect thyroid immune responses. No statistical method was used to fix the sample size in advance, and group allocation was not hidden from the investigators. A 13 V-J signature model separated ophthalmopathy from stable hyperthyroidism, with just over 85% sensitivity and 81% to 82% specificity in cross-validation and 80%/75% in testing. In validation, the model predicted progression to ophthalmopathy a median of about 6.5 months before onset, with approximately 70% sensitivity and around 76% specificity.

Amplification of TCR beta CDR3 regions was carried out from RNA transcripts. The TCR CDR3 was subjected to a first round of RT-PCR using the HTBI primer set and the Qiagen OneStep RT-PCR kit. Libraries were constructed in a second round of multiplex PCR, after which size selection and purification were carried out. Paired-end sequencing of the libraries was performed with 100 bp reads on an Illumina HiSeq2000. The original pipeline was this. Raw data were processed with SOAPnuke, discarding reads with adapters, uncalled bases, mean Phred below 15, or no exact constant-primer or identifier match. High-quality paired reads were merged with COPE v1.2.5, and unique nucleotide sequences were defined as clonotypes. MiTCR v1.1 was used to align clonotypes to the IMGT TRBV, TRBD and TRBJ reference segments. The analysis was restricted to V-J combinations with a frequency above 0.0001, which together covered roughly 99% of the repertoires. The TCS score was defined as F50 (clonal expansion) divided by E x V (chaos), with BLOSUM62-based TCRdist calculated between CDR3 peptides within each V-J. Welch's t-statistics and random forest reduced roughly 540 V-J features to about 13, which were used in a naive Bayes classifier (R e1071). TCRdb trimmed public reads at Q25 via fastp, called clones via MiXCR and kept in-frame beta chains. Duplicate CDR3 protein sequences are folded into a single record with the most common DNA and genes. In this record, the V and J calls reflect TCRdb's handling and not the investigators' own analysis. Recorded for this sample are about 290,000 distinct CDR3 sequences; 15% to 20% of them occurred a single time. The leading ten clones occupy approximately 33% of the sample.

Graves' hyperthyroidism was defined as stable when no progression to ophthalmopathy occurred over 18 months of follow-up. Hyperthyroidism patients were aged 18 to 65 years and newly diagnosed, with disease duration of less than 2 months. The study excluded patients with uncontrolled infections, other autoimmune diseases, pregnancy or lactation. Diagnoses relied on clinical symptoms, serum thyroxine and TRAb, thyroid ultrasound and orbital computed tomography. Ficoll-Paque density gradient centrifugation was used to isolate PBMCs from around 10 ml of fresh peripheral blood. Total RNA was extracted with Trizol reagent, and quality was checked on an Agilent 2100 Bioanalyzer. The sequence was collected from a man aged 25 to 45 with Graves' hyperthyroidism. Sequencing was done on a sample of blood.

The DNA is TGTGCCAGCGGGATAGCGGGATATCCCGAGCAGTTCTTC. This translates into CASGIAGYPEQFF. The sequence joins TRBV2 to TRBJ2-1, and 8 bases in between align with TRBD2. Relative to germline, V is missing 8 bases and J is missing 10 bases, with 10 bases of the junction outside any gene match. The CDR1 and CDR2 encoded by the germline V gene are SNHLY and FYNNEI. The CDR3 spans 13 residues, from the cysteine through the phenylalanine. This entry keeps only the CDR3 DNA: 39 bases, framed from base 1.